Described below is a single TCR beta chain sequence and its context. The clone's antigen remains unknown. There are no base qualities to consult, and no much larger clone falls within one base. This sample stems from a study of Ad26.COV2.S vaccination and SARS-CoV-2 variants (dated by TCRdb to the early 2020s). Describing the broader study: Donors in the vaccine arm were drawn from COV1001, a multicentre, randomized, double-blind, placebo-controlled phase I-IIa trial testing Ad26.COV2.S in healthy adults. Dosing of Ad26.COV2.S was intramuscular, at either 5x10^10 or 1x10^11 viral particles, delivered as one shot or as two shots spaced 56 days apart. Investigators remained blinded to trial group allocation during experiments and outcome assessment. Trial participants were randomized into five groups of five: low-dose or high-dose Ad26.COV2.S given once or twice, or placebo on both occasions. A total of 32 samples were included in the TCR-sequenced set, comprising roughly 19 Ad26.COV2.S vaccine recipients, 5 placebo recipients and 8 SARS-CoV-2 convalescent individuals. Sequencing of the TCRbeta repertoire served to evaluate the specificity and breadth of SARS-CoV-2-reactive T cell receptors following Ad26.COV2.S vaccination.

The CDR3 contains 16 residues, cysteine and phenylalanine counted. CDR3 DNA is the only sequence kept; it has 48 bases, read in frame from the first base. According to the germline V gene, CDR1 reads SGHTA and CDR2 reads FQGNSA. Trimming at the junction amounts to 5 bases on V and 0 bases on J, and the germline ends lie 14 bases apart. TCRbeta CDR3 regions were sequenced with the immunoSEQ Assay. After extraction, genomic DNA underwent amplification by bias-controlled multiplex PCR, followed by high-throughput sequencing. Processing in the source paper ran as follows. To quantify the absolute abundance of every unique TCRbeta CDR3 region, sequences were collapsed and filtered. T cell fraction was estimated by normalizing TCRbeta template counts to usable DNA, which was measured by amplifying reference genes present in all nucleated cells. Repertoire TCRs were annotated as SARS-CoV-2-specific by exact matching of V gene, CDR3 amino acid sequence and J gene to a known reactive TCR set. The reference SARS-CoV-2 TCR set came from MIRA and was filtered for enrichment in COVID-19-positive ImmuneCODE repertoires, removing public or cross-reactive TCRs. Using the MIRA antigens, annotated TCRs were further analysed by specific ORF or by position within an ORF. Breadth was defined as the number of annotated unique rearrangements divided by the total number of unique productive rearrangements, and depth was defined as the summed frequency of the annotated unique rearrangements. Two-sided Wilcoxon rank-sum tests were used to compare TCR breadth between groups. TCRdb re-hosts the immuneACCESS table, in-frame sequences only. Its copies lack some clones; in the studies checked, an unresolved V gene accounts for under half of them, and the cause for the rest is not known. The V and J calls and clone size are taken from that table; D and trimming were inferred from the DNA. The sample records roughly 390,000 clones, 80% to 90% of which are singletons. 3% to 4.5% of the sample comes from the top ten.

Overall study results and their limits: After vaccination, spike-specific CD8+ and CD4+ T cell responses were reported to show substantial breadth. Compared with placebo recipients, Ad26.COV2.S recipients showed higher spike-specific TCR breadth (P = 0.0014). According to the authors, total T cell responses may have been underestimated by the TCR breadth and depth analyses. Vaccine and placebo recipients had similar non-spike TCR breadth, a finding consistent with the vaccine containing only spike. The study lacked the statistical power to compare responses across vaccine doses or regimens.

Explained via the paper, the treatment or condition label denotes: roughly 20 received Ad26.COV2.S at low or high dose, single or two shots; five or six received placebo; per-sample allocation not given. For vaccine and placebo recipients, repertoires were sequenced using samples collected on day 63 after the first injection. Between 29 July and 7 August 2020, Cohort 1b enrolled 25 adults aged 18-55 years at one site in Boston, USA. Ad26.COV2.S was a replication-incompetent adenovirus type 26 vector that expressed a prefusion-stabilized SARS-CoV-2 spike protein derived from the original Wuhan strain.

The sequence links TRBV7-2 to TRBJ2-1; the D region may be TRBD1 or TRBD2, each matching 7 bases equally. Sequenced here: peripheral blood, sampled in a trial of Ad26.COV2.S vaccine versus placebo. The clonotype originates from a person between 18 and 60 years old who received the Ad26.COV2.S COVID-19 vaccine or a placebo. The bases read TGTGCCAGCAGCGGTCAGGGGGGGAGCTCCTACAATGAGCAGTTCTTC. Protein translation: CASSGQGGSSYNEQFF.